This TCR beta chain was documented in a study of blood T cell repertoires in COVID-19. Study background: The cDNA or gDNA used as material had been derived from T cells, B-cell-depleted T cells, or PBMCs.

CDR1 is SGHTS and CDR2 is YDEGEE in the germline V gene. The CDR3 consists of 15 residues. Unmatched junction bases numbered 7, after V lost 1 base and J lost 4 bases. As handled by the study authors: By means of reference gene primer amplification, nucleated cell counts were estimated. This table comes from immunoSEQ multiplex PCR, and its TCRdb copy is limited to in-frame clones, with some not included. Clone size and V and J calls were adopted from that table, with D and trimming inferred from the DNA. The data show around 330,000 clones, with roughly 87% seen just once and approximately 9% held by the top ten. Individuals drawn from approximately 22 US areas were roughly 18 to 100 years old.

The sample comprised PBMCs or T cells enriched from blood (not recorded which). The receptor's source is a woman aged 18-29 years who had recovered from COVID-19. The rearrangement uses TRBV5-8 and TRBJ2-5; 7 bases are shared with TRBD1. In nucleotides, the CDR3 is TGTGCCAGCAGCTTGAGAGGGGGCGGTCGAGAGACCCAGTACTTC. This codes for CASSLRGGGRETQYF.